This T cell receptor (beta chain) was recovered during a study of T cell repertoires in cytomegalovirus infection. The overall study: The public TCR beta signatures pointed to both CMV infection and matching HLA type.

Via MiXCR, TCRdb re-called the reads, giving one row per CDR3 protein. The data contain about 500,000 distinct CDR3 sequences, 33% of them singletons. Study-level points and caveats: Pooled public TCR beta family frequency picked out CMV carriers with the relevant HLA.

Turning to this clonotype: Antigen: not known.

Germline-derived CDR1 and CDR2 are MNHNS and SASEGT. CDR3 length equals 15 residues. V dropped 8 bases and J dropped 1 base, with 14 bases sitting between them. The chain joins TRBV6-1 to TRBJ2-2; perhaps TRBD2 as D (6 bases). The receptor was derived from a human donor in good health (CMV status not recorded). Some clones in this sample may be carry-over from other donors' samples. This specimen consisted of cultured PBMCs, obtained from culture after CMV antigen stimulation. The CDR3 sequence: CASRGRLGNTGELFF. The CDR3 region has the DNA TGTGCCAGCCGGGGGAGGCTGGGGAACACCGGGGAGCTGTTTTTT.